Following are 2 T cell receptor beta chains from one sample sequenced in a study of CD8 T cells in Susac syndrome (dated by TCRdb to the late 2010s). Libraries came from the immunoSEQ multiplex PCR assay. RNA was extracted using the RNeasy kit, and roughly 0.45 to 1 ug of the RNA was reverse transcribed with random hexamers. TCRdb took the public reads, trimmed them with fastp at Q25, ran MiXCR for clone calling and kept in-frame beta chains. When rows share a CDR3 protein, they turn into one entry using the most common DNA and genes. Across this sample there are roughly 170,000 distinct CDR3 sequences, with roughly 92% seen only once. In total, the top ten clones hold more than 0.08% of the sample. The material sequenced was CD4+ T cells from PBMCs. The source of these receptors is a human donor with multiple sclerosis.

V usage is TRBV5-1 and J usage is TRBJ1-2; no firm D call. Trimming stripped 3 bases from V and 0 bases from J, with 15 bases between. CDR1 is SGHRS and CDR2 is YFSETQ in the germline V gene. The CDR3 has 16 residues. For the CDR3, the DNA is TGCGCCAGCAGCTACCCCTCGGACGGTACTAACTATGGCTACACCTTC. Translated: CASSYPSDGTNYGYTF.

This rearrangement joins TRBV7-9 to TRBJ2-2; the D gene is possibly TRBD2 (5 bases). Trimming left V 5 bases short and J 6 bases short, with 16 bases between. The CDR3 covers 15 residues. The germline V gene has CDR1 SEHNR and CDR2 FQNEAQ (reference sequence). CDR3 coding DNA: TGTGCCAGCAGCGGTGAGGGAAGATCGCCCGGGGAGCTGTTTTTT. The encoded protein is CASSGEGRSPGELFF. Drawing the rest from reference TRBV7-9 and TRBJ2-2, the complete variable domain is DTGVSQNPRHKITKRGQNVTFRCDPISEHNRLYWYRQTLGQGPEFLTYFQNEAQLEKSRLLSDRFSAERPKGSFSTLEIQRTEQGDSAMYLCASSGEGRSPGELFFGEGSRLTVL.